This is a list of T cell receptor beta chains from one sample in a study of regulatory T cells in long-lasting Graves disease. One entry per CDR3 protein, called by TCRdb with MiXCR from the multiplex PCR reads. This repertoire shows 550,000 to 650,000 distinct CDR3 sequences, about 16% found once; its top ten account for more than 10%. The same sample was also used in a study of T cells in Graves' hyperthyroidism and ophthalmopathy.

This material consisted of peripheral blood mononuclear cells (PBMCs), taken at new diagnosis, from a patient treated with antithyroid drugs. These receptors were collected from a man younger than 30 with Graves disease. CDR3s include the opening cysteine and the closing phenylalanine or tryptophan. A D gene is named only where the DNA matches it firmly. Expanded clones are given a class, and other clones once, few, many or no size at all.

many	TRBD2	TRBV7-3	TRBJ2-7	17	CASSLRVAGGPPYEQYF	TGTGCCAGCAGCTTAAGGGTGGCGGGAGGACCCCCCTACGAGCAGTACTTC
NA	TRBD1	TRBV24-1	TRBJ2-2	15	CATSKDRVGTGELFF	TGTGCCACCAGTAAAGACAGGGTTGGGACCGGGGAGCTGTTTTTT
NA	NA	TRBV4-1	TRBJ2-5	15	CASSQSQAGRQTQYF	TGCGCCAGCAGCCAATCCCAGGCCGGCCGCCAGACCCAGTACTTC
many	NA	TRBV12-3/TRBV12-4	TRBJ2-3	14	CASSHGPSTDTQYF	TGTGCCAGCAGTCATGGTCCTAGCACAGATACGCAGTATTTT
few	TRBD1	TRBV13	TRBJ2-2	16	CASSLDPGQGAGELFF	TGTGCCAGCAGCTTAGACCCCGGACAGGGGGCCGGGGAGCTGTTTTTT
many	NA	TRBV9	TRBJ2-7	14	CASSPSGTVYEQYF	TGTGCCAGCAGCCCCTCGGGGACTGTCTACGAGCAGTACTTC
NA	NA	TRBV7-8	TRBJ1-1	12	CASGGPGTEAFF	TGTGCCAGCGGGGGACCCGGCACTGAAGCTTTCTTT
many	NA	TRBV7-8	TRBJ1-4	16	CASSPRQVATNEKLFF	TGTGCCAGCAGCCCACGACAAGTTGCAACTAATGAAAAACTGTTTTTT
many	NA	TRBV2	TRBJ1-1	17	CASTKSNQGGGGTEAFF	TGTGCCAGCACGAAAAGTAATCAGGGTGGAGGAGGCACTGAAGCTTTCTTT
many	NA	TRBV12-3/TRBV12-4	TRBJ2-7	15	CASSHPLRGYYEQYF	TGTGCCAGCAGCCACCCCCTTAGGGGATACTACGAGCAGTACTTC
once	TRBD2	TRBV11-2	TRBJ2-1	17	CASSLGRTSGSYNEQFF	TGTGCCAGCAGCTTAGGGCGGACTAGCGGGTCGTACAATGAGCAGTTCTTC
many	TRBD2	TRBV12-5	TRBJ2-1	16	CASGSGLAGVKDEQFF	TGTGCTAGTGGCTCGGGACTAGCGGGAGTTAAGGATGAGCAGTTCTTC
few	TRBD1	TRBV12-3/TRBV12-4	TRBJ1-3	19	CASSLGTGGDFYRGNTIYF	TGTGCCAGCAGTCTAGGGACAGGGGGCGACTTTTATCGAGGAAACACCATATATTTT
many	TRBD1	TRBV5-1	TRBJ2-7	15	CASSPSGTGERNRYF	TGCGCCAGCAGCCCATCCGGGACAGGGGAGAGGAATCGGTACTTC
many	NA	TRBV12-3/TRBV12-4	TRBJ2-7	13	CASSFRRGYEQYF	TGTGCCAGCAGTTTTCGACGGGGGTACGAGCAGTACTTC